The 6 T cell receptor beta chains presented below share a single source sample, sequenced in a study of OX40 agonist ivuxolimab in advanced cancers. The table came from immunoSEQ multiplex PCR; TCRdb's copy has only in-frame clones and leaves some out. This table has around 69,000 clones, around nine tenths appearing once. Sequences were derived from CD4+ or CD8+ T cells sorted from blood, sampled in a trial of the OX40 agonist ivuxolimab. The receptors were gathered from an adult with an advanced solid tumor such as melanoma, head and neck, liver or kidney cancer.

The chain is built from TRBV29-1 and TRBJ1-4; D not resolved. V gave up 6 bases and J gave up 7 bases, with 15 bases separating them. The CDR3 extends over 13 amino acids. In germline, CDR1 is SQVTM, CDR2 ANQGSEA. CDR3 DNA sequence: TGCAGCGTCACCCCCGGCGGAGGTGAAAAACTGTTTTTT. It encodes CSVTPGGGEKLFF.

This clone was seen a handful of times. V is TRBV4-1 and J is TRBJ1-1, with 10 bases aligning to TRBD1. Per germline, CDR1 MGHRA and CDR2 YSYEKL. Trimming took 4 bases from V and 4 from J; bases not matched to a gene: 6. This CDR3 region has 15 residues. CDR3 DNA: TGCGCCAGCAGCCGAGGGGGACAGGGGACCACTGAAGCTTTCTTT. It encodes CASSRGGQGTTEAFF.

This chain links TRBV10-2 with TRBJ1-2; possibly TRBD1 for D (6 bases). With 0 bases removed from V and 0 bases from J, the gap between germline ends came to 11 bases. CDR3 length equals 16 residues. Germline V gene data show CDR1 as WSHSY and CDR2 as SAAADI. The CDR3 DNA sequence: TGCGCCAGCAGTGAGTCGGGGGCTCGGACTAACTATGGCTACACCTTC. The encoded protein is CASSESGARTNYGYTF.

This clone has just a few counts. The chain recombines TRBV7-3 with TRBJ1-5, with a possible D match to TRBD1 (5 bases). Per germline, CDR1 SGHTA and CDR2 FQGTGA. The CDR3 is 13 amino acids. The V end was cut by 3 bases, the J end by 6 bases, with 9 bases between. The CDR3 spells CASSFRALQPQHF. CDR3 DNA sequence: TGTGCCAGCAGCTTCAGGGCGCTTCAGCCCCAGCATTTT.

V usage is TRBV28 and J usage is TRBJ2-1; no reliable D call. Trimming stripped 7 bases from V and 6 bases from J, with 16 bases between. The CDR3 is 14 amino acids. Germline-derived CDR1 and CDR2 are MDHEN and SYDVKM. This chain's CDR3 is CASIHSNTANEQFF. The CDR3 nucleotides read TGTGCCAGCATCCATTCCAACACAGCCAATGAGCAGTTCTTC.

J is TRBJ2-6 and V is TRBV5-6; possibly TRBD1 for D (6 bases). Germline V gives CDR1 SGHDT, CDR2 YYEEEE. Trimming took 4 bases from V and 3 from J, leaving 23 bases between them. The CDR3 loop spans 19 amino acids. CDR3 protein: CASSRRTERNLGGANVLTF. Written as DNA, the CDR3 is TGTGCCAGCAGCCGCCGGACAGAGAGAAACCTTGGTGGGGCCAACGTCCTGACTTTC.